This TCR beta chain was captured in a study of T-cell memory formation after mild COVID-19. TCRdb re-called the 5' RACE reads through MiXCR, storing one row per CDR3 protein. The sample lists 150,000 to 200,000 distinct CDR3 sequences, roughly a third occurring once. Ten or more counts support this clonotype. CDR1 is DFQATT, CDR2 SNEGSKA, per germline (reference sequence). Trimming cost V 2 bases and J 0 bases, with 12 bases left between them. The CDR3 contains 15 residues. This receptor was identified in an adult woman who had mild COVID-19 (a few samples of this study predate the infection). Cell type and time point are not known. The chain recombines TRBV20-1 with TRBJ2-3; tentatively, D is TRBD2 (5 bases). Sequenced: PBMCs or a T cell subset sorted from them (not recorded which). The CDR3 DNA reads TGCAGTGCTAGACAGGACTCCTTGAGCACAGATACGCAGTATTTT. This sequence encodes CSARQDSLSTDTQYF.